This T cell receptor beta chain appears in the sequencing data of a study of blood T cell repertoires in COVID-19. In the study overall: The cDNA or gDNA used as material had been derived from T cells, B-cell-depleted T cells, or PBMCs.

Here immunoSEQ multiplex PCR was the method, and the copy in TCRdb shows in-frame clones only, minus some. Among roughly 260,000 clones, 88% were seen once, and the ten largest hold approximately 2.2%. Per germline, CDR1 MDHEN and CDR2 SYDVKM. With 6 bases clipped from V and 0 bases from J, the junction kept 5 bases outside the gene matches. This CDR3 region has 15 residues. The chain employs TRBV28 and TRBJ1-2; the match to TRBD1 covers 9 bases. The sequenced material came from peripheral blood. The receptor was isolated from a woman aged 40 to 50 who had recovered from COVID-19. This CDR3 is CASRRQGGTNYGYTF. The CDR3 bases are TGTGCCAGCAGGCGACAGGGGGGGACTAACTATGGCTACACCTTC.